The 21 T cell receptor beta chains in this list originate from one sample, sequenced in a study of CD8+ T cells in alopecia areata. Individuals with alopecia areata gave both lesional scalp punch biopsies and peripheral blood for collection. In each case, RNA was isolated and then reverse transcribed into cDNA as the sequencing template. Some clones are missing from TCRdb's copy, which holds only in-frame ones; the method was immunoSEQ multiplex PCR. Counted here are 13,000 to 15,000 clones, 45% to 60% occurring once; the ten biggest clones make up about a tenth. Here the sequenced sample was skin, taken at week 0. The receptors derive from a human donor with alopecia areata.

This clone has a handful of counts. The rearrangement joins TRBV7-3 to TRBJ1-2; D unresolved. V dropped 0 bases and J dropped 2 bases, with 10 bases sitting between them. Germline CDR1 and CDR2: SGHTA and FQGTGA. The CDR3 extends over 15 amino acids. The CDR3 loop reads CASSLTSTENYGYTF. The CDR3, as DNA: TGTGCCAGCAGCTTAACGTCGACGGAGAACTATGGCTACACCTTC.

As DNA, the CDR3 is TGTGCCACCAGCAAAGGGACAGGGGGCAAAGAGGAGACCCAGTACTTC. This sequence encodes CATSKGTGGKEETQYF. V and J are TRBV15 and TRBJ2-5, with 12 bases aligning to TRBD1. The CDR3 totals 16 residues. The germline V gene has CDR1 LNHNV and CDR2 YYDKDF (reference sequence). With V trimmed by 4 bases and J by 5 bases, 8 bases remained unmatched. Using reference TRBV15 and TRBJ2-5 for the parts outside the CDR3, the full variable domain is DAMVIQNPRYQVTQFGKPVTLSCSQTLNHNVMYWYQQKSSQAPKLLFHYYDKDFNNEADTPDNFQSRRPNTSFCFLDIRSPGLGDTAMYLCATSKGTGGKEETQYFGPGTRLLVL.

CDR3 amino acids: CASSLDQGGQGSNQPQHF. Written as DNA, the CDR3 is TGTGCCAGCAGCTTAGACCAGGGAGGACAGGGGAGCAATCAGCCCCAGCATTTT. This chain links TRBV7-2 with TRBJ1-5, with 9 bases lining up with TRBD1. CDR3 length: 18 residues. The V gene end was trimmed by 1 base and the J gene end by 1 base; junction bases not matched to a gene: 8. CDR1 is SGHTA and CDR2 is FQGNSA in the germline V gene.

This chain connects TRBV6-6 to TRBJ2-3; D gene ambiguous. The V gene's germline CDR1 is MNHNY and CDR2 SVGAGI (reference sequence). The CDR3 spans 14 residues. Trimming shortened V by 0 bases and J by 0 bases, and 4 bases separated the two germline ends. CDR3 protein: CASSYSSSTDTQYF. The CDR3 DNA sequence: TGTGCCAGCAGTTACTCCTCTAGCACAGATACGCAGTATTTT.

The rearrangement joins TRBV7-9 to TRBJ1-6; the D is unclear. The CDR3 consists of 16 residues. Between the trimmed V and J ends, which lost 5 bases and 3 bases, there was a span of 14 bases. Germline lookup yields CDR1 SEHNR and CDR2 FQNEAQ (reference sequence). The CDR3 nucleotides read TGTGCCAGCAGCCCGAGGCAACCCATCTATAATTCACCCCTCCACTTT. It codes for CASSPRQPIYNSPLHF.

With regard to this clone: This CDR3 fails to terminate in the conserved phenylalanine or tryptophan, so it likely reflects a read error. The DNA is omitted, as the CDR3 cannot be located on it reliably, and the CDR3 follows TCRdb's listing. The V and J genes are TRBV7-9 and TRBJ1-2. In germline, CDR1 is SEHNR, CDR2 FQNEAQ (reference sequence). 12 amino acids form the CDR3, both terminal residues included. CDR3 in amino acids: CASSSFDTPGKV.

The rearrangement links TRBV5-4 to TRBJ1-1, with D possibly TRBD1 on 6 matching bases. The CDR3 covers 17 residues. Germline CDR1 is SGHNT and CDR2 is YYREEE (reference sequence). V was clipped by 4 bases and J by 0 bases, with 19 bases between them. CDR3 sequence reads: CASSTLGRGHLNTEAFF. For the CDR3, the DNA is TGTGCCAGCAGCACCCTCGGCAGGGGACACTTGAACACTGAAGCTTTCTTT.

This clone has only a few counts. This rearrangement joins TRBV27 to TRBJ2-3; 9 nucleotides match TRBD2. CDR1 is MNHEY, CDR2 SMNVEV, per germline (reference sequence). V lost 2 bases, J lost 2 bases, and 5 bases stayed unmatched. The CDR3 extends over 16 amino acids. CDR3 sequence: CASSLGASGVTDTQYF. The CDR3 nucleotides read TGTGCCAGCAGTTTAGGGGCTAGCGGGGTCACAGATACGCAGTATTTT.

V gene TRBV19 combines with J gene TRBJ1-5, with 8 bases fitting TRBD1. With 3 bases clipped from V and 2 bases from J, the junction kept 9 bases outside the gene matches. Germline CDR1 is LNHDA and CDR2 is SQIVND (reference sequence). CDR3 length equals 17 residues. The CDR3 DNA reads TGTGCCAGTAGTATTAGACAGGGGCCTAGGCGCAATCAGCCCCAGCATTTT. As protein: CASSIRQGPRRNQPQHF.

A word on this clone: At one of its ends the junction is not consistent with the germline gene, which may arise from a read error. V gene TRBV9 combines with J gene TRBJ2-7; maybe TRBD2 (6 bases). Germline V gene lookup returns CDR1 SGDLS and CDR2 YYNGEE. The CDR3 sequence is 19 residues long. Here the CDR3 reads CTSSVAPTWGDASNYEQYF. CDR3 DNA sequence: TGTACCAGCAGCGTAGCCCCGACGTGGGGGGATGCATCAAACTACGAGCAGTACTTC. Full variable domain (rest looked up from reference TRBV9 and TRBJ2-7): DSGVTQTPKHLITATGQRVTLRCSPRSGDLSVYWYQQSLDQGLQFLIQYYNGEERAKGNILERFSAQQFPDLHSELNLSSLELGDSALYFCTSSVAPTWGDASNYEQYFGPGTRLTVT.

This clone appeared a single time. The chain is built from TRBV28 and TRBJ2-2; the match to TRBD1 covers 7 bases. The CDR3 loop spans 12 amino acids. V lost 8 bases to trimming and J lost 3 bases; unmatched junction nucleotides: 0. In germline, CDR1 is MDHEN, CDR2 SYDVKM. CDR3 in amino acids: CASQGDTGELFF. In DNA, the CDR3 is TGTGCCAGCCAGGGGGACACCGGGGAGCTGTTTTTT.

This chain links TRBV29-1 with TRBJ1-1; 10 bases agree with TRBD1. CDR1 is SQVTM, CDR2 ANQGSEA, per germline. This CDR3 has 18 residues. Losses at the gene ends were 4 bases for V and 4 bases for J; bases not matched to a gene: 18. CDR3 in amino acids: CSVGRDRGYTSRITEAFF. CDR3 sequence (DNA): TGCAGCGTTGGACGGGACAGGGGTTATACAAGCCGGATCACTGAAGCTTTCTTT. Using reference TRBV29-1 and TRBJ1-1 for the parts outside the CDR3, the full variable domain is SAVISQKPSRDICQRGTSLTIQCQVDSQVTMMFWYRQQPGQSLTLIATANQGSEATYESGFVIDKFPISRPNLTFSTLTVSNMSPEDSSIYLCSVGRDRGYTSRITEAFFGQGTRLTVV.

V is TRBV30 and J is TRBJ2-4; D is unresolved. The V gene's germline CDR1 is GTSNPN and CDR2 SVGIG (reference sequence). V was shortened by 3 bases and J by 8 bases, with 11 bases between the two germline ends. This CDR3 has 12 residues. Here the CDR3 DNA reads TGTGCCTGGAGCGAGGCTAGGGACATTCAGTACTTC. Translated, it gives CAWSEARDIQYF.

This clone came up a few times. The rearrangement uses TRBV28 and TRBJ1-5; D unresolved. The V end was cut by 8 bases, the J end by 6 bases, with 14 bases between. The CDR3 totals 13 residues. CDR1 is MDHEN, CDR2 SYDVKM, per germline. The DNA of the CDR3 is TGTGCCAGCGGGATTGGGTCGAGTCAGCCCCAGCATTTT. Translated: CASGIGSSQPQHF.

This sequence joins TRBV11-1 and TRBJ2-5; D is possibly TRBD2 (6 bases). Between the trimmed V and J ends, which lost 5 bases and 5 bases, there was a span of 15 bases. The germline V gene encodes CDR1 SGHAT and CDR2 FQDESV (reference sequence). The CDR3 loop spans 14 amino acids. CDR3 DNA: TGTGCCAGCAGCCTGCTGCGGGATCGGGAGACCCAGTACTTC. It specifies CASSLLRDRETQYF.

The chain couples TRBV7-2 to TRBJ1-2; D gene uncertain. The CDR3 covers 12 residues. Trimming shortened V by 5 bases and J by 4 bases, and 8 bases separated the two germline ends. CDR1 is SGHTA and CDR2 is FQGNSA in the germline V gene. The CDR3 DNA is TGTGCCAGCAGCGCAGATTCCTATGGCTACACCTTC. Translation gives CASSADSYGYTF.

Comment on this clone: This may arise from a read error, as a much more abundant clone is one base away. The same CDR3 can be traced to other DNA sequences in this sample. The rearrangement uses TRBV4-1 and TRBJ2-3, with D possibly matching TRBD2 (6 bases). Trimming pared 0 bases from V and 6 bases from J, leaving 13 bases between. Germline CDR1 and CDR2: MGHRA and YSYEKL. CDR3 size: 15 residues. CDR3 residues: CASSQEWAGRDTQYF. Here the CDR3 DNA reads TGCGCCAGCAGCCAAGAGTGGGCAGGGAGGGATACGCAGTATTTT.

The J gene is TRBJ2-5, the V gene TRBV25-1; no clear D. The CDR3 has 15 amino acids. The V end lost 4 bases, the J end lost 2 bases, and 14 bases lay between the germline ends. The germline CDR1 and CDR2 sequences are MGHDK and SYGVNS. The CDR3 reads CASSAPTDHQETQYF. In DNA, the CDR3 is TGTGCCAGCAGTGCCCCCACGGATCATCAAGAGACCCAGTACTTC.

CDR3 sequence (DNA): TGTGCCAGCACCGGGGAGGGATTCCTACTCTATAATTCACCCCTCCACTTT. Protein: CASTGEGFLLYNSPLHF. The chain is built from TRBV2 and TRBJ1-6; D gene ambiguous. The V end lost 7 bases, the J end lost 3 bases, and 19 bases lay between the germline ends. The germline gives CDR1 SNHLY, CDR2 FYNNEI. The CDR3 is 17 amino acids.

The chain's CDR3 is CASSRDRGQEETQYF. The DNA for the CDR3 is TGTGCCAGCAGCAGGGACAGGGGGCAAGAAGAGACCCAGTACTTC. The chain has TRBV7-9 and TRBJ2-5; 12 nucleotides line up with TRBD1. Germline values: CDR1 SEHNR, CDR2 FQNEAQ (reference sequence). The J segment lost 3 bases and the V segment lost 5 bases, leaving 4 bases of the junction unmatched. The CDR3 consists of 15 residues.

This clone was detected a few times. The V call is TRBV5-1, the J call TRBJ2-1, with D maybe TRBD2 (6 bases). The CDR3 has 13 amino acids. The germline gives CDR1 SGHRS, CDR2 YFSETQ. Between the trimmed V and J ends, which lost 3 bases and 5 bases, there was a span of 9 bases. DNA for the CDR3: TGCGCCAGCAGCTGGGGGGATCACAATGAGCAGTTCTTC. It yields the protein CASSWGDHNEQFF. The full variable domain, its missing parts supplied by reference TRBV5-1 and TRBJ2-1, is KAGVTQTPRYLIKTRGQQVTLSCSPISGHRSVSWYQQTPGQGLQFLFEYFSETQRNKGNFPGRFSGRQFSNSRSEMNVSTLELGDSALYLCASSWGDHNEQFFGPGTRLTVL.